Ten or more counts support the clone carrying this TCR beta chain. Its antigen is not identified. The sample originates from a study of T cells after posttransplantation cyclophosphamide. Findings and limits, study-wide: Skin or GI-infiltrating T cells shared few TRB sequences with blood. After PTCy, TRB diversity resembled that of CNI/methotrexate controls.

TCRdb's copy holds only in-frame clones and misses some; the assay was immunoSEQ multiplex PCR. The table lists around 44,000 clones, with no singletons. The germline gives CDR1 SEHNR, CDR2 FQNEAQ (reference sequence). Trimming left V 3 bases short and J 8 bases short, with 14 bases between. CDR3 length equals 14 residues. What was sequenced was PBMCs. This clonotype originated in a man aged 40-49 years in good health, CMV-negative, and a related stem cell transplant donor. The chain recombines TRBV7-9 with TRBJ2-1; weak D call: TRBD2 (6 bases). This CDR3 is CASSFGTANDEQFF. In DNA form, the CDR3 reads TGTGCCAGCAGCTTTGGGACTGCGAACGATGAGCAGTTCTTC.